This T cell receptor (beta chain) was recovered during a study of identifying expanded T cells in peripheral blood. Study-level points and caveats: Two-week clone count variance significantly increased as total template count grew. Technical replicates showed approximately 1.2 changed clones; about two weeks 15 to 20; four weeks 19.

Collection occurred without any documented infections or immune events in donors. V dropped 4 bases and J dropped 1 base, with 14 bases sitting between them. CDR1 and CDR2 (germline): SGHDT, YYEEEE. The CDR3 sequence is 15 residues long. Produced via immunoSEQ multiplex PCR; TCRdb's table is partial and in-frame only. Among 85,000 to 95,000 clones listed, roughly 86% were seen once. As to this clone: Its antigen is still unknown.

The receptor's source is a person aged 18 to 75 in good health. The sequenced material came from blood. V usage is TRBV5-6 and J usage is TRBJ1-1; TRBD1 might be the D (6 bases). CDR3 protein: CASSPLPTGNTEAFF. CDR3 nucleotide sequence: TGTGCCAGCAGCCCCCTACCGACAGGGAACACTGAAGCTTTCTTT.